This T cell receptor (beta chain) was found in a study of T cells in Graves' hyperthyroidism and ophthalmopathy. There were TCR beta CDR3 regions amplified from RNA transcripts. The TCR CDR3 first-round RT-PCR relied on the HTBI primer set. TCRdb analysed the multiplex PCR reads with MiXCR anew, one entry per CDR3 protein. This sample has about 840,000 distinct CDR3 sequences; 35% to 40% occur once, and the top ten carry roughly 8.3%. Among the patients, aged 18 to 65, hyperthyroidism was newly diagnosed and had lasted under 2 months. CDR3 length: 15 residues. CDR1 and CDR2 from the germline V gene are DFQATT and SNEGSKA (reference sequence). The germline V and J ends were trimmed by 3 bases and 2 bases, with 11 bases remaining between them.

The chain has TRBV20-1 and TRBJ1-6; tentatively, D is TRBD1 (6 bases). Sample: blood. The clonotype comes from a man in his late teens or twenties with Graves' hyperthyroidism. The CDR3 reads CSASRGETYNSPLHF. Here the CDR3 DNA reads TGCAGTGCTAGTAGGGGGGAAACCTATAATTCACCCCTCCACTTT.